This T cell receptor (beta chain) comes out of a study of cytomegalovirus exposure and HLA in healthy donors. Overall study results and limits: Cytomegalovirus association was assigned to approximately 180 TCR beta chains. In a later analysis, HLA-associated TCR beta chains were more clonally expanded than equally common others.

A word on this clone: Its antigen remains unknown.

Primers for the PCR totalled 60 Vbeta and 13 Jbeta. Clones were sequenced by immunoSEQ multiplex PCR, and TCRdb holds only the in-frame ones, with some missing. The profile shows approximately 100,000 clones, 60% to 85% of them singletons. The CDR3 is 15 amino acids. CDR1 SQVTM and CDR2 ANQGSEA come from the germline V gene. The J segment lost 4 bases and the V segment lost 5 bases, leaving 10 bases of the junction unmatched. The rearrangement links TRBV29-1 to TRBJ2-1, with 8 bases that match TRBD2. Sequencing input: PBMCs. The receptor was derived from a woman between 35 and 50 years old in good health and CMV-seronegative. Written as DNA, the CDR3 is TGCAGCGTTCACTCGCCAGCGGGGGTTTACAATGAGCAGTTCTTC. As protein: CSVHSPAGVYNEQFF.